This TCR beta chain was identified in a study of blood T cell repertoires in COVID-19. In the study overall: The United States, Italy and Spain supplied acute and convalescent COVID-19 samples.

Trimming cost V 2 bases and J 4 bases, with 17 bases left between them. Germline assignment: CDR1 KGHSH and CDR2 LQKENI. The CDR3 is made up of 16 amino acids. Produced via immunoSEQ multiplex PCR; TCRdb's table is partial and in-frame only. The sample carries 85,000 to 90,000 clones, approximately 86% recorded once. This sequence joins TRBV18 and TRBJ1-2; D is unresolved. The sequencing sample was made of peripheral blood. This sequence originates from a man older than 75 with active or convalescent COVID-19. CDR3 protein: CASSPEVPLTSYGYTF. Here the CDR3 DNA reads TGTGCCAGCTCACCAGAAGTCCCCTTAACTTCCTATGGCTACACCTTC.